Below are 6 T cell receptor beta chains sequenced from a single sample in a study of siplizumab effects on memory and regulatory T cells. Generated by immunoSEQ multiplex PCR, the TCRdb table keeps only in-frame clones and is missing some. The sample yields some 40,000 clones, roughly 90% seen once. The sample was naive CD4+ T cells sorted from blood. These receptors all come from a human donor in good health.

The rearrangement joins TRBV10-3 to TRBJ2-3; D unclear. Trimming shortened V by 0 bases and J by 6 bases, and 4 bases separated the two germline ends. This CDR3 comprises 12 residues. Germline V gives CDR1 ENHRY, CDR2 SYGVKD. In DNA, the CDR3 is TGTGCCATCAGTGAGTCACCGGATACGCAGTATTTT. It encodes CAISESPDTQYF.

The chain carries TRBV5-6 and TRBJ2-2; 11 positions agree with TRBD2. Germline V gene sequence: CDR1 SGHDT, CDR2 YYEEEE. The trim removed 1 base at V and 3 bases at J, leaving 8 bases unmatched. The length of the CDR3 is 18 residues. CDR3 sequence (DNA): TGTGCCAGCAGCTTGCTCTTAGCGGGGGGGCGATACACCGGGGAGCTGTTTTTT. Translated, it gives CASSLLLAGGRYTGELFF.

The chain has TRBV2 and TRBJ1-5, with no clear D. Trimming stripped 0 bases from V and 3 bases from J, with 9 bases between. CDR3 size: 15 residues. The V gene's germline CDR1 is SNHLY and CDR2 FYNNEI. CDR3 loop: CASSEASQFNQPQHF. CDR3 nucleotide sequence: TGTGCCAGCAGTGAAGCAAGTCAGTTCAATCAGCCCCAGCATTTT.

This sequence joins TRBV6-6 and TRBJ2-7, with 7 nucleotides matching TRBD1. Germline assignment: CDR1 MNHNY and CDR2 SVGAGI (reference sequence). The CDR3 spans 14 residues. V dropped 6 bases and J dropped 4; count of bases not matched to a gene: 9. CDR3 coding DNA: TGTGCCAGCAGCCCGTGGACAGGTAGTTACGAGCAGTACTTC. It translates to CASSPWTGSYEQYF.

CDR3 DNA: TGTGCCAGCAGCTCCACTGGGAATGAAAAACTGTTTTTT. This codes for CASSSTGNEKLFF. The chain couples TRBV11-2 to TRBJ1-4; D is unresolved. Trimming took off 4 bases at V and 5 bases at J, with 8 bases between the two ends. The CDR3 has 13 amino acids. Germline CDR1 SGHAT, CDR2 FQNNGV.

This clone has only a few counts. The chain couples TRBV7-9 to TRBJ1-5; unclear D gene. V was trimmed by 4 bases and J by 0 bases, leaving 7 bases between them. The CDR3 runs to 14 residues. Per germline, CDR1 SEHNR and CDR2 FQNEAQ (reference sequence). The CDR3 sequence is CASSSQNSNQPQHF. As DNA, the CDR3 is TGTGCCAGCAGCTCCCAGAATAGCAATCAGCCCCAGCATTTT.